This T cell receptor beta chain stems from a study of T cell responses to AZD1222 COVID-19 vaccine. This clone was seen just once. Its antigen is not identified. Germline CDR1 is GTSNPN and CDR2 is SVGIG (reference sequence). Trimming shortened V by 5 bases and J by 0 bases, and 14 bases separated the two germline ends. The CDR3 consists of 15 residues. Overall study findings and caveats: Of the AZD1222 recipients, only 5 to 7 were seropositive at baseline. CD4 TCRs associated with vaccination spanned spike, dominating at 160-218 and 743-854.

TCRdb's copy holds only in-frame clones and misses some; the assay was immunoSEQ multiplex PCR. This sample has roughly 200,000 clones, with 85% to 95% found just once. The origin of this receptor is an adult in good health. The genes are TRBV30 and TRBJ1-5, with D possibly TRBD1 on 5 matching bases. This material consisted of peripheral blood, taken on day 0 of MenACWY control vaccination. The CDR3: CAWALQGYSNQPQHF. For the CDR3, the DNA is TGTGCCTGGGCTCTTCAGGGTTATAGCAATCAGCCCCAGCATTTT.